This T cell receptor (beta chain) was identified in a study of OX40 agonist ivuxolimab in advanced cancers. Turning to the study itself: An anti-OX40 (CD134) antibody with agonistic activity, ivuxolimab, was administered to patients.

Profiled with immunoSEQ multiplex PCR; TCRdb holds only in-frame clones, not every one. This sample carries tens of thousands of clones, 82% of them seen once, and the ten largest clones take about 2%. CDR1 and CDR2 (germline): SSHAT, FNYEAQ (reference sequence). This CDR3 spans 13 amino acids. General study results and limits: Some nonresponders likewise displayed low normalized T-cell clonal expansion.

A word on this clone: Its matching antigen is unknown. Relative to the germline gene, one junction end is altered; a read error may explain this.

Sampling times: baseline, cycle 4 day 1, cycle 7 day 1. Material: CD4+ or CD8+ T cells sorted from blood, obtained in a trial of the OX40 agonist ivuxolimab. The sequence came from an adult with an advanced solid tumor such as melanoma, head and neck, liver or kidney cancer. This chain uses TRBV7-7 with TRBJ2-7, with 7 bases lining up with TRBD2. CDR3 loop: CASSEREGYEQYF. The CDR3 DNA is TGTGCTAGCAGCGAGCGGGAAGGTTACGAGCAGTACTTC.